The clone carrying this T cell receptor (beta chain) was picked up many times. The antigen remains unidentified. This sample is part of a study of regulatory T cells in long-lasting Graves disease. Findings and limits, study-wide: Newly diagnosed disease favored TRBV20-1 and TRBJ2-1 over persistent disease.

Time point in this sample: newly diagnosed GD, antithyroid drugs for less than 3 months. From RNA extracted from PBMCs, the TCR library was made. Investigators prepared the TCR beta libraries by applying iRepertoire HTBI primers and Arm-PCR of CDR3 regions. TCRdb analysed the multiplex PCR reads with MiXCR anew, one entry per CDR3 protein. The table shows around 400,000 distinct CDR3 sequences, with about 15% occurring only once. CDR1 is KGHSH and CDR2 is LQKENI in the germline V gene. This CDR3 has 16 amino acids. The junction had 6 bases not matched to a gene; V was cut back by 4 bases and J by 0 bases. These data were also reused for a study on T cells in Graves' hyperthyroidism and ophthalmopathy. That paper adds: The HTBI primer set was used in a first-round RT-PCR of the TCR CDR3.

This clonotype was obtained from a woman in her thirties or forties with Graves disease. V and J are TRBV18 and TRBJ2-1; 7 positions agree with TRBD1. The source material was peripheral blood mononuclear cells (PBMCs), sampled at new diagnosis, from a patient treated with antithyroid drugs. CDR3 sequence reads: CASSLLDRDSYNEQFF. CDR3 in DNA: TGTGCCAGCTCACTACTAGACAGGGACTCCTACAATGAGCAGTTCTTC.